This is a list of T cell receptor beta chains from one sample in a study of blood T cell repertoires in COVID-19. Libraries were prepared by immunoSEQ multiplex PCR; TCRdb keeps only in-frame clonotypes and omits some of them. The sample includes 25,000 to 35,000 clones, roughly 85% seen only once; the top ten take about 25%. Material for sequencing was peripheral blood. These receptor sequences come from a human donor in a cohort sampled during active COVID-19. The CDR3 runs from the conserved cysteine through the conserved F or W. Fields, in order: J gene, V gene, clone size, D gene, CDR3 protein, CDR3 DNA. The D gene is left open where the match is weak. A row's size may be missing; if present it is once, few, many or a size class.

J: TRBJ1-3
V: TRBV10-3
size: NA
D: NA
CDR3: CAISLFGNTIYF
DNA: TGTGCCATCAGTCTCTTCGGAAACACCATATATTTT

J: TRBJ2-3
V: TRBV7-9
size: NA
D: TRBD2
CDR3: CASSTSGEQDTQYF
DNA: TGTGCCAGCAGCACTAGCGGGGAACAAGATACGCAGTATTTT

J: TRBJ1-4
V: TRBV7-9
size: NA
D: NA
CDR3: CASSFPQGLDEKLFF
DNA: TGTGCCAGCAGCTTCCCACAGGGTCTAGATGAAAAACTGTTTTTT

J: TRBJ2-3
V: TRBV4-2
size: once
D: TRBD2
CDR3: CASSQELAGGYTDTQYF
DNA: TGTGCCAGCAGCCAAGAACTAGCGGGGGGTTACACAGATACGCAGTATTTT

J: TRBJ1-3
V: TRBV10-3
size: NA
D: NA
CDR3: CAIRREAFNTIYF
DNA: TGTGCCATCAGGAGGGAAGCTTTCAACACCATATATTTT

J: TRBJ1-1
V: TRBV7-3
size: NA
D: NA
CDR3: CASSYGRGTEAFF
DNA: TGTGCCAGCAGCTACGGCAGGGGCACTGAAGCTTTCTTT

J: TRBJ2-5
V: TRBV20-1
size: NA
D: TRBD1
CDR3: CSASWQGAGETQYF
DNA: TGCAGTGCTAGTTGGCAGGGGGCGGGGGAGACCCAGTACTTC

J: TRBJ2-7
V: TRBV6-2/TRBV6-3
size: NA
D: TRBD1
CDR3: CASSYNRGPSYEQYF
DNA: TGTGCCAGCAGTTACAACAGGGGGCCCTCCTACGAGCAGTACTTC

J: TRBJ2-5
V: TRBV29-1
size: once
D: NA
CDR3: CSVVIRQETQYF
DNA: TGCAGCGTTGTAATCAGGCAAGAGACCCAGTACTTC

J: TRBJ1-3
V: TRBV9
size: once
D: NA
CDR3: CASSVVVIGGGGNTIYF
DNA: TGTGCCAGCAGCGTAGTTGTGATCGGGGGAGGTGGAAACACCATATATTTT

J: TRBJ2-3
V: TRBV2
size: NA
D: TRBD1
CDR3: CASRRDSLGTDTQYF
DNA: TGTGCCAGCAGGAGGGACAGCCTAGGTACAGATACGCAGTATTTT

J: TRBJ2-1
V: TRBV2
size: NA
D: NA
CDR3: CARGTLSYNEQFF
DNA: TGTGCCAGAGGGACTCTCTCCTACAATGAGCAGTTCTTC

J: TRBJ1-1
V: TRBV5-1
size: NA
D: NA
CDR3: CASSPGGLTLPMNTEAFF
DNA: TGCGCCAGCAGCCCTGGCGGGCTGACCCTCCCAATGAACACTGAAGCTTTCTTT

J: TRBJ2-7
V: TRBV29-1
size: NA
D: TRBD2
CDR3: CSVTGTSASSYEQYF
DNA: TGCAGCGTCACCGGGACTAGCGCGAGCTCCTACGAGCAGTACTTC

J: TRBJ2-3
V: TRBV6-5
size: NA
D: TRBD1
CDR3: CASSDGTGRYTQYF
DNA: TGTGCCAGCAGCGACGGGACAGGTCGATATACGCAGTATTTT

J: TRBJ1-5
V: TRBV19
size: few
D: TRBD1
CDR3: CASSGQWGNQPQHF
DNA: TGTGCCAGTTCGGGACAGTGGGGCAATCAGCCCCAGCATTTT

J: TRBJ2-3
V: TRBV4-3
size: once
D: TRBD2
CDR3: CASSQDRASGGADTQYF
DNA: TGCGCCAGCAGCCAAGATAGGGCTAGCGGGGGGGCGGATACGCAGTATTTT

J: TRBJ2-5
V: TRBV7-2
size: NA
D: TRBD2
CDR3: CASSLPTSGVNRETQYF
DNA: TGTGCCAGCAGCTTACCCACTAGCGGGGTAAACAGAGAGACCCAGTACTTC

J: TRBJ2-7
V: TRBV14
size: NA
D: NA
CDR3: CASTAVHGSEQYF
DNA: TGTGCCAGCACCGCCGTCCATGGCTCCGAGCAGTACTTC

J: TRBJ2-2
V: TRBV6-6
size: NA
D: NA
CDR3: CASSYSRGEGTGELFF
DNA: TGTGCCAGCAGTTACTCGAGGGGGGAGGGCACCGGGGAGCTGTTTTTT

J: TRBJ2-3
V: TRBV7-3
size: NA
D: NA
CDR3: CASSQKGSSTDTQYF
DNA: TGTGCCAGCAGTCAGAAGGGGTCAAGCACAGATACGCAGTATTTT

J: TRBJ2-3
V: TRBV30
size: NA
D: TRBD2
CDR3: CAWSQAGGGTQYF
DNA: TGTGCCTGGAGTCAAGCGGGGGGGGGTACGCAGTATTTT

J: TRBJ1-1
V: TRBV7-9
size: NA
D: TRBD1
CDR3: CASRPDRVGTEAFF
DNA: TGTGCCAGCAGACCCGACAGGGTAGGGACTGAAGCTTTCTTT

J: TRBJ2-6
V: TRBV4-2
size: NA
D: NA
CDR3: CASSLKPTGGANVLTF
DNA: TGTGCCAGCAGCCTTAAACCCACAGGTGGGGCCAACGTCCTGACTTTC

J: TRBJ1-2
V: TRBV27
size: few
D: NA
CDR3: CASSARDSSYGYTF
DNA: TGTGCCAGCAGTGCCAGGGACTCTTCCTATGGCTACACCTTC

J: TRBJ2-7
V: TRBV27
size: NA
D: TRBD2
CDR3: CASSPGLALKGQYF
DNA: TGTGCCAGCAGTCCTGGACTAGCGCTCAAAGGGCAGTACTTC

J: TRBJ2-1
V: TRBV6-5
size: NA
D: NA
CDR3: CASSYSRGYNEQFF
DNA: TGTGCCAGCAGTTACTCCCGAGGCTACAATGAGCAGTTCTTC

J: TRBJ2-7
V: TRBV6-5
size: few
D: NA
CDR3: CASSFRPQTYEQYF
DNA: TGTGCCAGCAGTTTCAGGCCCCAAACCTACGAGCAGTACTTC

J: TRBJ2-3
V: TRBV4-1
size: few
D: TRBD2
CDR3: CASSQDRPSGAQNTQYF
DNA: TGCGCCAGCAGCCAAGATCGGCCTAGCGGAGCACAGAATACGCAGTATTTT

J: TRBJ2-7
V: TRBV7-3
size: NA
D: NA
CDR3: CASSTHGGSSYEQYF
DNA: TGTGCCAGCAGCACCCATGGTGGTAGCTCCTACGAGCAGTACTTC

J: TRBJ1-2
V: TRBV7-9
size: NA
D: NA
CDR3: CASSLAQWASTYGYTF
DNA: TGTGCCAGCAGCTTAGCCCAATGGGCGTCTACCTATGGCTACACCTTC

J: TRBJ2-6
V: TRBV27
size: NA
D: NA
CDR3: CASSFGTGQAGANVLTF
DNA: TGTGCCAGCAGTTTCGGAACTGGCCAGGCTGGGGCCAACGTCCTGACTTTC

J: TRBJ2-5
V: TRBV4-1
size: NA
D: TRBD2
CDR3: CASSSGLAETQYF
DNA: TGCGCCAGCAGTTCTGGACTAGCGGAGACCCAGTACTTC

J: TRBJ2-1
V: TRBV6-2/TRBV6-3
size: NA
D: NA
CDR3: CASSPLPGDYNEQFF
DNA: TGTGCCAGCAGTCCCCTTCCCGGGGACTACAATGAGCAGTTCTTC

J: TRBJ1-1
V: TRBV30
size: once
D: NA
CDR3: CAWIRQALNTEAFF
DNA: TGTGCCTGGATCCGACAGGCCCTGAACACTGAAGCTTTCTTT

J: TRBJ2-2
V: TRBV5-6
size: NA
D: TRBD2
CDR3: CASSFGTSIGELFF
DNA: TGTGCCAGCAGCTTCGGGACTAGCATCGGGGAGCTGTTTTTT

J: TRBJ1-3
V: TRBV4-1
size: NA
D: TRBD1
CDR3: CASSFRQGAGNTIYF
DNA: TGCGCCAGCAGCTTTAGACAGGGGGCAGGAAACACCATATATTTT

J: TRBJ1-1
V: TRBV10-3
size: NA
D: NA
CDR3: CAISREEDMDEAFF
DNA: TGTGCCATCAGCCGGGAGGAGGACATGGATGAAGCTTTCTTT

J: TRBJ1-2
V: TRBV28
size: NA
D: NA
CDR3: CASSQWGGGHGYTF
DNA: TGTGCCAGCAGCCAATGGGGGGGCGGACATGGCTACACCTTC

J: TRBJ1-1
V: TRBV28
size: NA
D: NA
CDR3: CASSYGGGVAFF
DNA: TGTGCCAGCAGCTACGGGGGTGGGGTAGCTTTCTTT

J: TRBJ1-1
V: TRBV28
size: NA
D: TRBD1
CDR3: CASSLELGQGGGAFF
DNA: TGTGCCAGCAGTTTAGAGCTGGGACAGGGTGGGGGAGCTTTCTTT

J: TRBJ2-3
V: TRBV4-1
size: NA
D: NA
CDR3: CASSQDQTSTDTQYF
DNA: TGCGCCAGCAGCCAAGACCAGACTAGCACAGATACGCAGTATTTT

J: TRBJ2-7
V: TRBV7-2
size: few
D: NA
CDR3: CASSQAPSNEQYF
DNA: TGTGCCAGCAGCCAAGCCCCCTCGAACGAGCAGTACTTC

J: TRBJ1-1
V: TRBV10-3
size: NA
D: NA
CDR3: CAISEQGTNTEAFF
DNA: TGTGCCATCAGCGAGCAGGGGACGAACACTGAAGCTTTCTTT

J: TRBJ1-1
V: TRBV20-1
size: NA
D: NA
CDR3: CSALRRAEAFF
DNA: TGCAGTGCTTTGCGGCGGGCTGAAGCTTTCTTT

J: TRBJ2-4
V: TRBV9
size: NA
D: NA
CDR3: CASSVEGRSPVGDIQYF
DNA: TGTGCCAGCAGCGTAGAAGGGAGGTCCCCTGTGGGAGACATTCAGTACTTC

J: TRBJ1-5
V: TRBV12-3/TRBV12-4
size: NA
D: NA
CDR3: CASSLQGNQPQHF
DNA: TGTGCCAGCAGTTTGCAGGGGAATCAGCCCCAGCATTTT

J: TRBJ1-2
V: TRBV10-3
size: NA
D: NA
CDR3: CATKRGNYGYTF
DNA: TGTGCCACCAAACGCGGAAACTATGGCTACACCTTC

J: TRBJ2-5
V: TRBV4-3
size: NA
D: TRBD2
CDR3: CASSQAAGGGETQYF
DNA: TGCGCCAGCAGCCAAGCGGCGGGGGGGGGCGAGACCCAGTACTTC

J: TRBJ2-7
V: TRBV15
size: NA
D: NA
CDR3: CATSRGQGGAYEQYF
DNA: TGTGCCACCAGCAGGGGGCAGGGGGGAGCCTACGAGCAGTACTTC

J: TRBJ2-7
V: TRBV25-1
size: NA
D: NA
CDR3: CASTSGSYEQYF
DNA: TGTGCCAGCACCTCGGGCTCCTACGAGCAGTACTTC